The 27 T cell receptor beta chains below come from one sample, sequenced in a study of CD8 T cells in Susac syndrome. RNA totalling roughly 0.45 to 1 ug underwent reverse transcription with random hexamers. TCRdb re-called the immunoSEQ multiplex PCR reads with MiXCR, one entry per CDR3 protein. The sample records 100,000 to 150,000 distinct CDR3 sequences, over 90% being singletons. Sequencing was performed on CD8+ T cells from PBMCs. The receptors shown here come from a human donor with multiple sclerosis.

This clonotype has more than one count but fewer than ten. The CDR3 here is CASSIAGGPQQYF. The DNA of the CDR3 is TGTGCCAGCAGTATAGCGGGGGGGCCGCAGCAGTACTTC. The chain joins TRBV27 to TRBJ2-7; 11 bases line up with TRBD2. Germline V gives CDR1 MNHEY, CDR2 SMNVEV (reference sequence). V dropped 5 bases and J dropped 8; count of bases not matched to a gene: 5. The CDR3 has 13 amino acids.

CDR3: CASTPGIGFRGYTF. Written as DNA, the CDR3 is TGTGCCAGTACCCCAGGGATTGGCTTTCGGGGCTACACCTTC. J is TRBJ1-2 and V is TRBV19, with D possibly being TRBD1 (5 bases). V lost 7 bases to trimming and J lost 8 bases, with 20 bases between them. The CDR3 runs to 14 residues. CDR1 and CDR2 from the germline V gene are LNHDA and SQIVND (reference sequence).

With respect to this clonotype: Germline and junction disagree at one end, which may indicate a read error. The CDR3 bases are TGTGCCAGCAGTAGAGATAGGGGATCGAATTTT. Its translation: CASSRDRGSNF. The chain has TRBV28 and TRBJ1-5; tentative D call: TRBD1 (5 bases). The length of the CDR3 is 11 residues. Germline V lookup: CDR1 MDHEN, CDR2 SYDVKM.

This clonotype was picked up one time. The genes are TRBV25-1 and TRBJ1-1; no firm D call. The CDR3 has 13 amino acids. Germline-derived CDR1 and CDR2 are MGHDK and SYGVNS. Trimming cost V 6 bases and J 6 bases, with 14 bases left between them. The CDR3 loop reads CASSTPAGAEAFF. CDR3 nucleotides: TGTGCCAGCAGCACCCCCGCAGGCGCTGAAGCTTTCTTT.

This chain uses TRBV5-4 with TRBJ2-1; D is undetermined. Trimming took 2 bases from V and 9 from J, leaving 9 bases between them. CDR1 is SGHNT, CDR2 YYREEE, per germline (reference sequence). The CDR3 covers 12 residues. CDR3 amino acids: CASSLDLGEQFF. CDR3 DNA sequence: TGTGCCAGCAGCTTAGACTTGGGTGAGCAGTTCTTC.

The chain recombines TRBV28 with TRBJ1-6; 7 nucleotides agree with TRBD1. The J segment lost 3 bases and the V segment lost 6 bases, leaving 5 bases of the junction unmatched. This CDR3 is built from 15 residues. The germline CDR1 and CDR2 sequences are MDHEN and SYDVKM. CDR3 region: CASRFDRDYNSPLHF. CDR3 in DNA: TGTGCCAGCAGATTTGACAGGGACTATAATTCACCCCTCCACTTT.

This clonotype occurred once. J is TRBJ2-1 and V is TRBV27; 11 nucleotides align to TRBD1. The CDR3 runs to 17 residues. Per germline, CDR1 MNHEY and CDR2 SMNVEV (reference sequence). The ends lost 4 bases at V and 3 bases at J; junction bases unmatched: 8. CDR3 protein: CASSWYLDRGHYNEQFF. The CDR3 DNA follows: TGTGCCAGCAGTTGGTATTTGGACAGGGGGCACTACAATGAGCAGTTCTTC.

The rearrangement uses TRBV19 and TRBJ2-7; TRBD2 is a possible D gene (5 bases). The V gene lost 8 bases and the J gene lost 1 base, with 9 bases spanning the gap. Germline V gives CDR1 LNHDA, CDR2 SQIVND (reference sequence). The CDR3 sequence is 12 residues long. CDR3 in DNA: TGTGCCAGTTCGGGATGGTCCTACGAGCAGTACGTC. Translating it yields CASSGWSYEQYV.

The chain uses TRBV12-3 or TRBV12-4 and TRBJ1-1; the D gene is possibly TRBD1 (6 bases). V lost 0 bases and J lost 0, with 11 bases in between. This CDR3 has 16 residues. DNA for the CDR3: TGTGCCAGCAGTTTAGCCCCGGGACACGTGAACACTGAAGCTTTCTTT. Translated, it gives CASSLAPGHVNTEAFF.

The chain joins TRBV7-2 to TRBJ1-1; TRBD1 is a possible D gene (5 bases). Germline CDR1 is SGHTA and CDR2 is FQGNSA. This CDR3 has 16 amino acids. V lost 1 base to trimming and J lost 4 bases, with 16 bases between them. CDR3 protein: CASSLGAGSWTTEAFF. DNA of the CDR3: TGTGCCAGCAGCTTAGGGGCAGGGAGTTGGACCACTGAAGCTTTCTTT.

V usage is TRBV12-3 or TRBV12-4 and J usage is TRBJ2-1, with TRBD2 matching over 13 bases. The V segment lost 7 bases and the J segment 10 bases; nucleotides outside the gene matches: 10. The CDR3 extends over 15 amino acids. The DNA for the CDR3 is TGTGCCAGCACCACAGTTGCACTAGCGGGAGGGGAGCAGTTCTTC. Its protein product is CASTTVALAGGEQFF.

The chain carries TRBV6-1 and TRBJ1-3; 11 bases align to TRBD1. In germline, CDR1 is MNHNS, CDR2 SASEGT. The CDR3 is 17 amino acids. The V and J ends lost 6 bases and 4 bases, in that order; junction bases with no gene match: 11. CDR3 sequence: CASRPNPGQGEGNTIYF. The DNA of the CDR3 is TGTGCCAGCAGACCAAACCCGGGACAGGGGGAAGGAAACACCATATATTTT.

The DNA for the CDR3 is TGCAGCGTTGAAGGGATACGTGGGGTAAGCACAGATACGCAGTATTTT. This encodes CSVEGIRGVSTDTQYF. This chain connects TRBV29-1 to TRBJ2-3, with unresolved D. V was trimmed by 1 base and J by 0 bases, leaving 14 bases between them. Germline V gene lookup returns CDR1 SQVTM and CDR2 ANQGSEA. The CDR3 spans 16 residues.

The rearrangement links TRBV27 to TRBJ1-1; TRBD1 agrees at 7 bases. Germline CDR1 and CDR2: MNHEY and SMNVEV (reference sequence). The CDR3 loop spans 14 amino acids. Trimming removed 8 bases from V and 2 bases from J; junction bases left unmatched: 8. CDR3 region: CASRQTGHNTEAFF. The CDR3 region has the DNA TGTGCCAGCCGCCAGACAGGGCATAACACTGAAGCTTTCTTT.

The chain combines TRBV5-6 with TRBJ2-1; perhaps TRBD2 as D (6 bases). The CDR3 is 14 residues long. From germline, CDR1 is SGHDT and CDR2 YYEEEE. Trimming took 1 base from V and 8 from J, leaving 13 bases between them. CDR3 in amino acids: CASSLSSVLYEQFF. CDR3 coding DNA: TGTGCCAGCAGCTTGTCTAGCGTCTTATATGAGCAGTTCTTC. Based on the CDR3 plus reference TRBV5-6 and TRBJ2-1, the full variable domain is DAGVTQSPTHLIKTRGQQVTLRCSPKSGHDTVSWYQQALGQGPQFIFQYYEEEERQRGNFPDRFSGHQFPNYSSELNVNALLLGDSALYLCASSLSSVLYEQFFGPGTRLTVL.

The chain joins TRBV7-2 to TRBJ1-1; D remains ambiguous. Trimming pared 2 bases from V and 1 base from J, leaving 5 bases between. The CDR3 has 13 amino acids. The germline V gene encodes CDR1 SGHTA and CDR2 FQGNSA. The CDR3 DNA is TGTGCCAGCAGCTTAACACAGAACACTGAAGCTTTCTTT. Encoded protein: CASSLTQNTEAFF.

The chain uses TRBV24-1 and TRBJ1-2; TRBD1 is a possible D gene (5 bases). This CDR3 has 12 amino acids. Germline V gene lookup returns CDR1 KGHDR and CDR2 SFDVKD. V was cut by 2 bases and J by 9 bases, with 9 bases left in between. The CDR3 nucleotides are TGTGCCACCAGTGATTCTTCGGGACGCTACACCTTC. It is translated as CATSDSSGRYTF.

The chain joins TRBV9 to TRBJ2-3, with D maybe TRBD2 (7 bases). Trimming removed 0 bases from V and 4 bases from J, with 12 bases in between. CDR3 length: 15 amino acids. Germline CDR1 SGDLS, CDR2 YYNGEE. The CDR3 region is CASSVEGGGPDTQYF. CDR3 DNA: TGTGCCAGCAGCGTAGAGGGGGGGGGCCCAGATACGCAGTATTTT. Complete variable domain (other parts from reference TRBV9 and TRBJ2-3): DSGVTQTPKHLITATGQRVTLRCSPRSGDLSVYWYQQSLDQGLQFLIQYYNGEERAKGNILERFSAQQFPDLHSELNLSSLELGDSALYFCASSVEGGGPDTQYFGPGTRLTVL.

In this sample, this clonotype turned up once. The rearrangement uses TRBV19 and TRBJ1-5; TRBD1 might be the D (5 bases). Germline V gives CDR1 LNHDA, CDR2 SQIVND (reference sequence). The CDR3 length is 13 residues. V lost 8 bases, J lost 6 bases, and 14 bases lay in between. In DNA, the CDR3 is TGTGCCAGTTGGGGGGAAGGCGTTCAGCCCCAGCATTTT. Its translation: CASWGEGVQPQHF.

The chain has TRBV27 and TRBJ1-6; no reliable D call. V lost 0 bases and J 13 bases, leaving 16 bases between the germline ends. CDR1 is MNHEY, CDR2 SMNVEV, per germline (reference sequence). The CDR3 sequence is 15 residues long. CDR3: CASSLSRTHARPLHF. CDR3 coding DNA: TGTGCCAGCAGTTTATCGAGGACTCACGCACGGCCCCTCCACTTT.

This clonotype was detected only once. The V call is TRBV20-1, the J call TRBJ1-2; no firm D call. V lost 1 base, J lost 0 bases, and 12 bases lay in between. CDR1 DFQATT and CDR2 SNEGSKA come from the germline V gene (reference sequence). The CDR3 totals 15 residues. The CDR3 sequence: CSARGEASANYGYTF. The CDR3, as DNA: TGCAGTGCTAGAGGCGAGGCCTCAGCTAACTATGGCTACACCTTC.

The chain recombines TRBV20-1 with TRBJ2-3, with TRBD2 matching 14 bases. J lost 1 base, V lost 5 bases, and 11 bases had no gene match. CDR3 size: 18 residues. The germline V gene encodes CDR1 DFQATT and CDR2 SNEGSKA (reference sequence). CDR3 in amino acids: CSAPVGLAGDVGTDTQYF. For the CDR3, the DNA is TGCAGTGCTCCCGTGGGACTAGCGGGAGACGTGGGCACAGATACGCAGTATTTT.

The V call is TRBV3-1, the J call TRBJ1-5; D gene unclear. The V gene lost 1 base and the J gene lost 2 bases, with 12 bases spanning the gap. CDR1 and CDR2 (germline): LGHDT, YNNKEL (reference sequence). CDR3 length: 16 amino acids. Written as DNA, the CDR3 is TGTGCCAGCAGCCAAGGGGCCAAAGGACGCAATCAGCCCCAGCATTTT. Translated: CASSQGAKGRNQPQHF.

The rearrangement uses TRBV12-3 or TRBV12-4 and TRBJ1-1; the D gene is possibly TRBD1 (6 bases). The V gene lost 6 bases and the J gene lost 0 bases, with 8 bases spanning the gap. This CDR3 has 13 residues. CDR3: CASSGTLNTEAFF. The CDR3 coding sequence is TGTGCCAGCAGCGGGACACTGAACACTGAAGCTTTCTTT.

V usage is TRBV9 and J usage is TRBJ2-5; 8 nucleotides line up with TRBD2. V was clipped by 4 bases and J by 1 base; unmatched bases: 12. Germline V lookup: CDR1 SGDLS, CDR2 YYNGEE. CDR3 length equals 17 residues. The CDR3 DNA follows: TGTGCCAGCAGCCCAAGTACCCGGACTAGCTCCCAAGAGACCCAGTACTTC. Its translation: CASSPSTRTSSQETQYF.

The J gene is TRBJ2-1, the V gene TRBV29-1; the D call may be TRBD1 or TRBD2 (5 bases each). The ends were cut back, 3 bases at V and 14 bases at J, with 5 bases in the middle. In germline, CDR1 is SQVTM, CDR2 ANQGSEA. CDR3 size: 8 residues. Here the CDR3 DNA reads TGCAGCGTTGAGGGGGAGTTCTTC. Residues: CSVEGEFF.

This clonotype was counted a few times. The rearrangement uses TRBV24-1 and TRBJ2-5; TRBD2 aligns across 9 bases. CDR1 and CDR2 (germline): KGHDR, SFDVKD. With 9 bases clipped from V and 0 bases from J, the junction kept 4 bases outside the gene matches. This CDR3 has 14 amino acids. CDR3 in amino acids: CATSRGGDQETQYF. The CDR3 region has the DNA TGTGCCACCTCGCGGGGGGGGGACCAAGAGACCCAGTACTTC.